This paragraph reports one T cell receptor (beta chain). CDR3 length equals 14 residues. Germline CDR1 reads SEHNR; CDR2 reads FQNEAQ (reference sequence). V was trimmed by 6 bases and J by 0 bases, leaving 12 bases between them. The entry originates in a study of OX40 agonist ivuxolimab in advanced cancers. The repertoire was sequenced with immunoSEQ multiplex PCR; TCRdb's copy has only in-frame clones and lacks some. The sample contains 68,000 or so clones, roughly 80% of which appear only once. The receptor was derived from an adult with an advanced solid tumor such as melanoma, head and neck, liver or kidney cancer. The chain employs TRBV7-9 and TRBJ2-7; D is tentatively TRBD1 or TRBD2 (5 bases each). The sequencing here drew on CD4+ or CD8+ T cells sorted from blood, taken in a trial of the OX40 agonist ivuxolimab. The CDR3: CASRYGTASYEQYF. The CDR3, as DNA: TGTGCCAGCAGATACGGGACGGCCTCCTACGAGCAGTACTTC.